This TCR beta chain was found in a study of response to subunit inactivated influenza vaccine (dated 2018 in TCRdb). For the study in its entirety: Deep quantitative T cell receptor repertoire profiling was used in the study to track responses to a trivalent subunit inactivated influenza vaccine. The study at large found these results: According to the authors, only a limited number of new T cells may be recruited by each seasonal influenza vaccination.

A remark on this clonotype: Its target antigen remains unknown. No quality values exist for individual bases; no much larger clone is one base distant.

Receptors were amplified or captured by RT-PCR. The instrument was an Illumina HiSeq 2500. Using fastp at Q25 and MiXCR, TCRdb reprocessed the public reads and kept productive beta chains. A single entry per CDR3 protein holds the most common genes and DNA from its merged rows. Recorded for this sample are just under 550,000 distinct CDR3 sequences; less than 25% of them occurred a single time. Of the sample, 2.8% is held by the ten largest clones. Relative to germline, V is 7 bases shorter and J is 8 bases shorter, with 27 bases between their ends. The CDR3, from cysteine to phenylalanine, totals 17 residues. This entry keeps only the CDR3 DNA: 51 bases, framed from base 1. These data were also reused for a study on T cells expressing NK-cell markers. The second study's authors report: TCR beta cDNA libraries were made by 5'RACE template switching that added a universal primer site and unique molecular identifiers. Three sorted T-cell subsets (CD3+CD56+NKG2C+, CD3+CD56+NKG2C- and CD3+CD56-NKG2C+) from roughly 8 donors had their TCR beta-chain repertoires profiled. Of the eight sequenced donors, seven were found to be HCMV-seropositive and one was found to be HCMV-seronegative. In several experiments an anti-gammadeltaTCR antibody was added to restrict sorting to alphabetaTCR-expressing T cells. For roughly six donors, the dominant CD3+CD56+NKG2C+ clonotypes were among the top 10 CD8+ clonotypes and accounted for about 1.0-7.0% of CD8+ T cells. Those dominant clonotypes were again the most abundant among CD3+CD56-NKG2C+ cells in a handful of donors, at about 28.3-65%. It remained unclear whether the expanded NKG2C-expressing T cell clones were specific for HCMV antigens. All eight donors whose samples were sequenced were randomly selected healthy volunteers, three of them men and five women. A commercial ELISA kit detecting HCMV-specific IgG in serum was used to determine HCMV serostatus. Ficoll density gradient centrifugation was used to isolate peripheral blood mononuclear cells from blood. Magnetic immunoseparation with Miltenyi isolation kits was used to isolate CD4+ and CD8+ T cells from PBMC. Synthesis of cDNA was primed from the TCR beta constant segment and was followed by two consecutive PCR amplification steps. Libraries were sequenced as 2 x 150 bp reads on Illumina HiSeq 2000/2500, MiSeq or NextSeq. Reads were demultiplexed and grouped by UMI with MIGEC, and clonotypes were assembled and quantified with MiTCR. To exclude erroneous sequences, only TCR cDNA sequences supported by at least two reads were retained. Downstream repertoire analysis used the tcR package, and clonotypes were matched across fractions by CDR3 nucleotide sequence plus V segment. Antigen specificity was annotated against VDJdb with VDJmatch, allowing one amino acid substitution in CDR3.

Sequencing was performed on CD4+ T cells sorted from PBMCs, taken 11 to 12 days after vaccination. The chain joins TRBV12-3 or TRBV12-4 to TRBJ2-1; the D gene is possibly TRBD2, with 6 bases matching. The clonotype originates from a man aged 50 to 59 who received an inactivated influenza vaccine. Donor details come from another sample of the same person, matched by shared clones. The DNA sequence reads TGTGCCAGCACCCATGCGGAGGGACCGATTTTGAGGCATGAGCAGTTCTTC. This is translated as CASTHAEGPILRHEQFF.